This TCR beta chain was found in a study of cytomegalovirus exposure and HLA in healthy donors (TCRdb year 2017). With respect to the entire study: In an earlier analysis of around 540 of the donors, less than 350 Gb of sequence data and approximately 120 million unique TCR beta sequences from about 179 million T cells were reported. A handful of DR-DQ haplotypes were handled as single units for association and clustering because linkage in the cohort was strong. Rather than drawing on any new phenotypic data, the later analysis identified candidate immune exposures from TCR beta sequences and the way those sequences occurred across donors. The aim of the study was to test whether cataloging public T cell receptors could identify signatures of past pathogen exposure. In an earlier analysis of around 540 of the donors, high-throughput TCR beta sequencing was used to judge whether each TCR beta V gene segment behaved as functional or pseudogenic. Roughly 300 gigabases of sequencing data and around 80 million unique TCR sequences made up an early release that covered under 750 HLA-typed donors. Donor age, sex, ethnicity and CMV serostatus were collected together with the repertoire data. A separate validation cohort of approximately 130 different subjects was used in addition to the roughly 640-subject first cohort. To predict cytomegalovirus infection status, the study combined high-throughput TCR immunosequencing, statistical association of individual TCRs with disease status, and machine learning. All discovery cohort repertoires had been generated using a single sequencing platform. The genetic ancestry cluster associated with self-reported Caucasian donors included about 84% of the 300 to 450 genotyped donors. A later genetic analysis used genome-wide SNP genotypes for about three fifths of the roughly 700 donors, treating that subset as a discovery cohort. Typing coverage varied by locus: roughly 620-640 donors for A, B, C, DRB1 and DQB1; 500 to 550 for DQA1; around 570 for DPA1; 450 to 480 for DPB1. HLA typing covered class I and class II loci at four-digit resolution. In a later analysis, previously published TCR beta repertoires from several hundred donors were re-analyzed and high-resolution HLA genotyping was added so that TCR occurrence patterns could be studied. The study profiled the T cell repertoires of about 640 subjects by immunosequencing and related them to cytomegalovirus serostatus. On average, around 230,000 unique TCR beta nucleotide sequences were sequenced per donor among some 430 genotyped donors of the cohort, with roughly a sixth of those sequences being non-productive.

For this clone: Its recognized antigen is unknown. No much larger clone is present one base from it, and per-base qualities are unavailable.

Libraries were built with the immunoSEQ multiplex PCR assay. A mixture of 60 forward primers for TCR Vbeta segments and 13 reverse primers for TCR Jbeta segments was used in the multiplex PCR. Amplification of the CDR3 region of rearranged TCR beta genes was performed with a multiplex PCR assay on genomic DNA. The amplified TCR beta libraries were sequenced on the Illumina HiSeq System as 87-base-pair reads. On the study's bioinformatics: In a later analysis, roughly 80 million unique TCR beta chains were counted across the roughly 610 repertoires, and around 11 million of these chains were shared by at least two donors. A nearest-neighbor algorithm error-corrected the raw reads and collapsed the reads into unique sequences, merging closely related sequences to remove PCR and sequencing errors. Alignment of CDR3 sequences to IMGT reference sequences was used to assign V, D and J gene segments. For a sequence to be retained, a match of at least six nucleotides to both a V gene segment and a J gene segment was required. A rearrangement counted as productive if the CDR3 had no stop codons and remained in frame with V and J, and every other rearrangement counted as non-productive. Following IMGT convention, CDR3 was defined as the stretch from the second conserved V-encoded cysteine to the conserved J-encoded phenylalanine. In an earlier analysis of more than 550 of the donors, sequences lacking an unambiguous match to a single V gene segment were excluded. In an earlier analysis of 500 to 750 of the donors, V segments were called functional above 56.7% productive rearrangements and were called segregating when the between-donor standard deviation exceeded 5%. A statistical classification framework was built to diagnose cytomegalovirus status from the catalog of TCR beta chain sequences. V and J gene assignment, in a later analysis, came from comparing TCR nucleotide sequences with IMGT/GENE-DB human TR gene sequences. In a later analysis, CDR3 sequences and most-parsimonious VDJ recombination scenarios were assigned using the TCRdist pipeline. In a later analysis, each TCR beta chain was defined by its CDR3 amino acid sequence together with its V-gene family, and reads without a unique V-gene family were excluded. In a later analysis, approximately 590 highly shared, low-generation-probability nucleotide sequences were removed to address suspected cross-contamination and a sequencing artifact. For each public chain, a later analysis derived a clonal expansion index from normalized ranks of inferred template counts within each repertoire. Generation probabilities in a later analysis came from a VDJ recombination model fitted to out-of-frame rearrangements, and those results were checked against IGoR. A later analysis scored TCR-TCR, TCR-HLA and TCR-CMV co-occurrence with hypergeometric tests, applying a repertoire-size bias correction to TCR pairs. A later analysis estimated false discovery rates by permuting HLA or CMV assignments 20 times. In a later analysis, co-occurring TCRs were grouped using DBSCAN, with TCRdist sequence similarity added in when clustering inside HLA-allele-positive subsets. For co-occurrence clustering, repertoires with fewer than 30,000 or more than 120,000 public chains were excluded, along with five repertoires with anomalous nucleotide sharing. In TCRdb, the immuneACCESS table is reduced to in-frame sequences with V and J assigned. These tables do not hold every clone; where another copy was compared, an unresolved V gene accounts for under half, and the others remain unexplained. The V and J calls and the clone size are those of that table, but D and trimming were determined from the DNA. This sample lists some 150,000 clones; roughly four fifths were detected once. The top ten clonotypes cover under 15% of the sample.

Study-wide conclusions, independent of this receptor: It was suggested by the authors that the approach could potentially be generalized to other disease states and immunological phenotypes. This cohort had only TCR beta chains sequenced, and the lack of alpha or paired-chain data limited which features could be detected. In both the original and validation cohorts, the classifier was reported to diagnose cytomegalovirus status with high specificity and sensitivity. Most TCR sequences were seen in very few donors, while some public TCRs were found in many individuals. Several of the top co-occurrence clusters appeared to be linked to parvovirus B19, influenza, CMV and Epstein-Barr virus, according to a later analysis. Strong co-occurrence of HLA alleles, especially DR and DQ, made assigning TCR associations to individual alleles difficult. According to a later analysis, TCR association rates differed among HLA loci, with DRB1 alleles showing the most associated TCRs and HLA-C alleles showing the fewest. A further reported finding was that TCR beta sequences accurately predicted the HLA-A and HLA-B alleles for most subjects in the first cohort. HLA typing was unavailable for some donors at each locus, so association tests used only the typed subset. Specific HLA alleles were associated with 16,951 TCR beta sequences at a false discovery rate of 0.05 in a later analysis. A total of fewer than 200 TCR beta chains were listed by the study as associated with cytomegalovirus. A group of highly shared sequence variants was considered likely to be a technical artifact of the sequencing pipeline. The 87-base-pair reads could not distinguish some IMGT-functional V segments, including TRBV6-2 and TRBV6-3, so those segments were excluded. In an earlier analysis of 450 to 750 of the donors, most TCR beta V segments appeared in productive rearrangements about 87% or about 30% of the time, broadly matching IMGT annotations. In a later analysis, HLA-associated TCR beta chains were found to be more clonally expanded and to have lower generation probabilities than equally common non-associated chains. In a later genetic analysis, fewer N-insertions in productive TCRs were reported among donors in an Asian-associated ancestry cluster than the 666-donor mean. Presence/absence analyses assumed roughly uniform sequencing depth across donors, an assumption that may not hold. Linkage disequilibrium might explain the correlated functional status among segregating V segments, but an unknown experimental factor could not be excluded. A few of the identified cytomegalovirus-associated TCR beta chains were confirmed in vitro to be specific for cytomegalovirus antigens. Because counts were too low, around 17 rarely observed V segments, including chromosome 9 orphons, were left out of the earlier analysis of about 500 of the donors. A later analysis found that most CMV-associated TCR beta chains appeared HLA-restricted, with HLA associations seemingly driven largely by CMV exposure. In a later genetic analysis, a missense DCLRE1C variant was associated with V-gene and J-gene trimming of TCR beta chains, and the association was replicated in an independent cohort. Immune exposure information for the cohort was limited to CMV serostatus.

V and J are truncated by 5 bases and 6 bases respectively, leaving an intervening sequence of 15 bases. CDR1 and CDR2, looked up from the germline V gene, are MNHEY and SVGAGI. Measured from the cysteine to the phenylalanine, the CDR3 is 14 residues long. Only CDR3 DNA remains: 42 bases, in frame from the first base. The cohort consisted of hundreds of healthy bone marrow donors. All cohort members were sampled while nominally healthy, although unrecorded immune exposures were likely present. The donor was CMV seronegative and was included in the group of hundreds of seronegative cohort members. Every donor gave a peripheral blood sample, and the peripheral blood mononuclear cells from that sample were used for TCR beta sequencing. Genomic DNA was extracted from the blood cell samples with the Qiagen DNeasy Blood Extraction Kit.

The sequencing sample was made of PBMCs. The sequence came from a woman between 50 and 59 years old in good health and CMV-seronegative. The chain is made from TRBV6-5 and TRBJ2-3, with TRBD2 as a weak D call on 6 bases. The CDR3 sequence is CASSPPGAPDTQYF. The DNA sequence is as follows: TGTGCCAGCAGTCCCCCGGGAGCCCCTGATACGCAGTATTTT.